The 30 T cell receptor beta chains reported below all come from one sample, sequenced in a study of cytomegalovirus exposure and HLA in healthy donors. PCR primers comprised 60 Vbeta and 13 Jbeta primers. The assay was immunoSEQ multiplex PCR, and TCRdb's table has in-frame clones only and misses some. The repertoire consists of fewer than 180,000 clones, with 79% occurring once and the leading ten covering around 6.3%. Material for sequencing was PBMCs. These receptor sequences come from a man between 45 and 60 years old in good health and CMV-seropositive.

CDR3 DNA sequence: TGTGCCAGCAGTTTATATGCGGGAGGGCCGTACGAGCAGTACTTC. Its protein product is CASSLYAGGPYEQYF. The chain carries TRBV27 and TRBJ2-5; 9 nucleotides line up with TRBD2. The tail of the sequence fits TRBJ2-7 better, so the J call may be wrong. The germline CDR1 and CDR2 sequences are MNHEY and SMNVEV (reference sequence). This CDR3 spans 15 amino acids.

Only one count was recorded for this clone. The rearrangement links TRBV7-8 to TRBJ2-2; TRBD2 matches at 10 bases. The CDR3 has 14 residues. V lost 4 bases and J lost 7; bases outside the gene matches: 3. Germline CDR1 is SGHVS and CDR2 is FQNEAQ. The DNA for the CDR3 is TGTGCCAGCAGCTCGGGACTAGCGAACGGGGAGCTGTTTTTT. Its protein is CASSSGLANGELFF.

V is TRBV5-1 and J is TRBJ2-4, with D possibly TRBD2 on 6 matching bases. The CDR3 is 20 amino acids. The germline V and J ends were trimmed by 0 bases and 3 bases, with 25 bases remaining between them. CDR1 and CDR2 (germline): SGHRS, YFSETQ. The CDR3 nucleotides are TGCGCCAGCAGCTTGGAGAAGCGGGCCGGGGGACCTGGGGGCAAAAACATTCAGTACTTC. Encoded protein: CASSLEKRAGGPGGKNIQYF.

The V and J genes are TRBV27 and TRBJ1-2; no reliable D call. The V gene lost 0 bases and the J gene lost 8 bases, with 10 bases spanning the gap. Germline CDR1 is MNHEY and CDR2 is SMNVEV (reference sequence). This CDR3 has 13 residues. The CDR3 loop reads CASSLSSYNGYTF. CDR3 DNA: TGTGCCAGCAGTTTATCCTCCTATAACGGCTACACCTTC.

The CDR3, as DNA: TGCGCCAGCAGCTTGGGGCTGAACACTGAAGCTTTCTTT. The encoded protein is CASSLGLNTEAFF. The chain is built from TRBV5-1 and TRBJ1-1, with D hard to call. Deletions cut 0 bases from V and 0 bases from J, with 3 bases between. The CDR3 covers 13 residues. The germline gives CDR1 SGHRS, CDR2 YFSETQ.

The chain has TRBV6-5 and TRBJ2-2, with 7 bases identical to TRBD1. The J segment lost 5 bases and the V segment lost 6 bases, leaving 9 bases of the junction unmatched. There are 15 residues in the CDR3. Germline CDR1 reads MNHEY; CDR2 reads SVGAGI. CDR3 DNA sequence: TGTGCCAGCAGACCCCCGGGACAGACGACCGGGGAGCTGTTTTTT. Protein product: CASRPPGQTTGELFF.

The chain uses TRBV25-1 and TRBJ1-5; 11 bases fit TRBD1. V shed 4 bases, J shed 5 bases, and the junction held 4 bases outside the gene matches. The CDR3 covers 15 residues. Germline V CDR1 and CDR2: MGHDK, SYGVNS. The CDR3 DNA is TGTGCCAGCAGTGGATGGGACAGGGGGGATCAGCCCCAGCATTTT. It yields the protein CASSGWDRGDQPQHF.

The V gene is TRBV30, the J gene TRBJ2-7; D unresolved. The germline V and J ends were trimmed by 3 bases and 7 bases, with 10 bases remaining between them. CDR3 length equals 11 residues. Per the germline V gene, CDR1 is GTSNPN and CDR2 is SVGIG (reference sequence). The CDR3 sequence is CAWRAAGEQYF. The CDR3 DNA is TGTGCCTGGAGAGCTGCCGGTGAGCAGTACTTC.

CDR3 sequence: CAWGGGADTQYF. The CDR3 coding sequence is TGTGCCTGGGGTGGGGGAGCAGATACGCAGTATTTT. The V gene is TRBV30, the J gene TRBJ2-3; either TRBD1 or TRBD2 may fit D (5 bases each). This CDR3 is 12 amino acids long. The ends were cut back, 5 bases at V and 4 bases at J, with 10 bases in the middle. Germline V gene data show CDR1 as GTSNPN and CDR2 as SVGIG (reference sequence).

In this sample, this clone turned up a few times. This chain joins TRBV11-1 and TRBJ2-7, with 7 bases fitting TRBD1. The germline CDR1 and CDR2 sequences are SGHAT and FQDESV (reference sequence). This CDR3 has 13 residues. The V segment lost 1 base and the J segment 5 bases; nucleotides outside the gene matches: 2. CDR3 sequence (DNA): TGTGCCAGCAGCTTAGACAGGGGCAACGAGCAGTACTTC. Its translation: CASSLDRGNEQYF.

The V and J genes are TRBV27 and TRBJ2-2; 9 bases match TRBD1. Trimming took 0 bases from V and 7 from J; bases not matched to a gene: 3. The CDR3 is 15 amino acids. CDR1 MNHEY and CDR2 SMNVEV come from the germline V gene (reference sequence). The CDR3 DNA follows: TGTGCCAGCAGTTTATCGGGGACAGGGAACGGGGAGCTGTTTTTT. It codes for CASSLSGTGNGELFF.

J is TRBJ2-5 and V is TRBV5-1, with TRBD2 as a possible D gene (5 bases). Germline V lookup: CDR1 SGHRS, CDR2 YFSETQ. The CDR3 spans 13 residues. The V and J ends lost 3 bases and 11 bases respectively, with 17 bases between them. CDR3 loop: CASSSGLEMGQYF. The CDR3 DNA reads TGCGCCAGCAGCTCCGGACTCGAAATGGGGCAGTACTTC. The full variable domain, with the rest looked up from reference TRBV5-1 and TRBJ2-5, is KAGVTQTPRYLIKTRGQQVTLSCSPISGHRSVSWYQQTPGQGLQFLFEYFSETQRNKGNFPGRFSGRQFSNSRSEMNVSTLELGDSALYLCASSSGLEMGQYFGPGTRLLVL.

The chain joins TRBV5-1 to TRBJ2-3; no definite D call. V gave up 4 bases and J gave up 4 bases, with 7 bases separating them. The CDR3 has 12 amino acids. The germline V gene has CDR1 SGHRS and CDR2 YFSETQ. For the CDR3, the DNA is TGCGCCAGCAGCCCCCCCGCAGATACGCAGTATTTT. Protein sequence: CASSPPADTQYF.

The chain uses TRBV6-5 and TRBJ1-5; 7 bases align to TRBD1. This CDR3 spans 13 amino acids. Germline CDR1 reads MNHEY; CDR2 reads SVGAGI. The V segment lost 5 bases and the J segment 9 bases; nucleotides outside the gene matches: 7. CDR3 nucleotide sequence: TGTGCCAGCAGTATTACAGGGGCCAGGCCCCAGCATTTT. The encoded protein is CASSITGARPQHF.

J is TRBJ2-1 and V is TRBV4-1, with D tentatively TRBD2 (6 bases). CDR3 size: 15 residues. Germline CDR1 reads MGHRA; CDR2 reads YSYEKL. V lost 5 bases to trimming and J lost 1 base, with 12 bases between them. CDR3 residues: CASSTRGNSYNEQFF. For the CDR3, the DNA is TGCGCCAGCAGCACGCGCGGGAATTCCTACAATGAGCAGTTCTTC.

The chain uses TRBV28 and TRBJ2-3; 7 bases are shared with TRBD1. V lost 6 bases to trimming and J lost 6 bases; unmatched junction nucleotides: 3. CDR1 is MDHEN and CDR2 is SYDVKM in the germline V gene. The CDR3 has 12 amino acids. The DNA of the CDR3 is TGTGCCAGCAGACGACAGGGCGATACGCAGTATTTT. Translating it yields CASRRQGDTQYF.

There are a few counts of this clone. This chain links TRBV7-3 with TRBJ1-1; maybe TRBD1 (5 bases). In germline, CDR1 is SGHTA, CDR2 FQGTGA. The V and J ends lost 2 bases and 4 bases respectively, with 17 bases between them. The CDR3 is 16 residues long. CDR3 sequence: CASSLSPGRAPTEAFF. The CDR3 DNA follows: TGTGCCAGCAGCTTATCCCCCGGCAGGGCACCCACTGAAGCTTTCTTT.

This chain uses TRBV4-1 with TRBJ1-6; D is unclear. The CDR3 runs to 15 residues. In germline, CDR1 is MGHRA, CDR2 YSYEKL. Trimming took off 0 bases at V and 9 bases at J, with 12 bases between the two ends. The CDR3 loop reads CASSQDYRRSSPLHF. The CDR3, as DNA: TGCGCCAGCAGCCAAGATTATCGGAGGAGTTCACCCCTCCACTTT.

V usage is TRBV18 and J usage is TRBJ2-4, with 8 positions matching TRBD1. Germline CDR1 and CDR2: KGHSH and LQKENI. This CDR3 has 15 amino acids. Unmatched junction bases numbered 7, after V lost 6 bases and J lost 3 bases. The CDR3 spells CASSRRDRFKNIQYF. CDR3 nucleotides: TGTGCCAGCTCGCGAAGGGACAGGTTCAAAAACATTCAGTACTTC.

Only a few counts were recorded for this clone. This sequence joins TRBV30 and TRBJ1-3, with 7 bases that match TRBD1. The V and J ends lost 7 bases and 0 bases, in that order; junction bases with no gene match: 6. Germline assignment: CDR1 GTSNPN and CDR2 SVGIG (reference sequence). This CDR3 region has 14 residues. The CDR3 coding sequence is TGTGCCTACCAGGAGGGGGCCTCTGGAAACACCATATATTTT. Its protein product is CAYQEGASGNTIYF. Supplemented by reference TRBV30 and TRBJ1-3, the full variable domain reads SQTIHQWPATLVQPVGSPLSLECTVEGTSNPNLYWYRQAAGRGLQLLFYSVGIGQISSEVPQNLSASRPQDRQFILSSKKLLLSDSGFYLCAYQEGASGNTIYFGEGSWLTVV.

The chain uses TRBV10-3 and TRBJ1-5; 10 nucleotides align to TRBD1. The germline V gene has CDR1 ENHRY and CDR2 SYGVKD. CDR3 size: 13 residues. With 10 bases clipped from V and 5 bases from J, the junction kept 5 bases outside the gene matches. CDR3 sequence: CATAGTGDQPQHF. In nucleotides, the CDR3 is TGTGCCACCGCGGGGACAGGGGATCAGCCCCAGCATTTT.

The chain joins TRBV5-1 to TRBJ1-4; TRBD1 matches at 9 bases. There are 15 residues in the CDR3. Unmatched junction bases numbered 4, after V lost 0 bases and J lost 7 bases. Germline V gene data show CDR1 as SGHRS and CDR2 as YFSETQ. CDR3 sequence (DNA): TGCGCCAGCAGCTTGGCCGGGACAGGGTCTGAAAAACTGTTTTTT. Protein: CASSLAGTGSEKLFF.

This clone was seen a single time. The chain combines TRBV10-3 with TRBJ1-4; 9 nucleotides line up with TRBD1. Germline CDR1 ENHRY, CDR2 SYGVKD. V lost 8 bases and J lost 6; bases outside the gene matches: 4. This CDR3 is 13 amino acids long. The CDR3 DNA follows: TGTGCCATCCGGGACAGGGATGATGAAAAACTGTTTTTT. Translated: CAIRDRDDEKLFF.

The J gene is TRBJ2-7, the V gene TRBV7-9; 7 positions match TRBD1. Germline-derived CDR1 and CDR2 are SEHNR and FQNEAQ (reference sequence). CDR3 length equals 15 residues. Germline trimming cut 3 bases from V and 7 bases from J; bases unmatched to any gene: 12. DNA for the CDR3: TGTGCCAGCAGCTTGGGATTACAGGGGTTGAGAGAGCAGTACTTC. Its protein is CASSLGLQGLREQYF.

This clone was counted between two and nine times. The rearrangement joins TRBV2 to TRBJ2-7; 9 bases line up with TRBD2. The junction had 3 bases not matched to a gene; V was cut back by 3 bases and J by 0 bases. The germline V gene encodes CDR1 SNHLY and CDR2 FYNNEI. The CDR3 covers 15 residues. CDR3 nucleotides: TGTGCCAGCAGTGAGCGGGAGGGCCCCTCCTACGAGCAGTACTTC. Translation: CASSEREGPSYEQYF.

The rearrangement links TRBV28 to TRBJ2-7; D is unclear. V was cut by 5 bases and J by 5 bases, with 16 bases left in between. CDR3 length: 14 amino acids. Germline V gene sequence: CDR1 MDHEN, CDR2 SYDVKM. The CDR3 loop reads CASSAHSRFHEQYF. The CDR3 region has the DNA TGTGCCAGCAGTGCCCATAGTAGATTCCACGAGCAGTACTTC.

The rearrangement joins TRBV7-2 to TRBJ1-5; the D is unclear. Deletions cut 5 bases from V and 0 bases from J, with 11 bases between. The CDR3 contains 15 residues. CDR1 SGHTA and CDR2 FQGNSA come from the germline V gene. CDR3 region: CASSVSGFSNQPQHF. The CDR3 DNA reads as TGTGCCAGCAGCGTATCCGGGTTTAGCAATCAGCCCCAGCATTTT.

V usage is TRBV10-3 and J usage is TRBJ2-1; 9 nucleotides line up with TRBD2. V gave up 5 bases and J gave up 7 bases; unmatched junction bases: 6. The CDR3 runs 14 residues. Germline CDR1 is ENHRY and CDR2 is SYGVKD. CDR3 sequence: CAISTISGGNEQFF. In DNA, the CDR3 is TGTGCCATCAGTACGATCAGCGGGGGGAATGAGCAGTTCTTC.

The J gene is TRBJ2-7, the V gene TRBV19, with TRBD1 matching 7 bases. The junction had 15 bases not matched to a gene; V was cut back by 5 bases and J by 2 bases. CDR1 is LNHDA and CDR2 is SQIVND in the germline V gene (reference sequence). CDR3 length: 17 amino acids. CDR3 sequence (DNA): TGTGCCAGTAGTCCGGACCGGGGCCACAGGGGTCCCTACGAGCAGTACTTC. Translated, it gives CASSPDRGHRGPYEQYF.

V gene TRBV5-1 combines with J gene TRBJ1-1; D may be TRBD1 (5 bases). Trimming removed 4 bases at V and 0 bases at J, with 16 bases between. Germline V lookup: CDR1 SGHRS, CDR2 YFSETQ. The CDR3 totals 16 residues. The chain's CDR3 is CASSPLPGGLNTEAFF. The CDR3 DNA reads TGCGCCAGCAGCCCGCTCCCGGGGGGTTTGAACACTGAAGCTTTCTTT. Drawing the rest from reference TRBV5-1 and TRBJ1-1, the complete variable domain is KAGVTQTPRYLIKTRGQQVTLSCSPISGHRSVSWYQQTPGQGLQFLFEYFSETQRNKGNFPGRFSGRQFSNSRSEMNVSTLELGDSALYLCASSPLPGGLNTEAFFGQGTRLTVV.